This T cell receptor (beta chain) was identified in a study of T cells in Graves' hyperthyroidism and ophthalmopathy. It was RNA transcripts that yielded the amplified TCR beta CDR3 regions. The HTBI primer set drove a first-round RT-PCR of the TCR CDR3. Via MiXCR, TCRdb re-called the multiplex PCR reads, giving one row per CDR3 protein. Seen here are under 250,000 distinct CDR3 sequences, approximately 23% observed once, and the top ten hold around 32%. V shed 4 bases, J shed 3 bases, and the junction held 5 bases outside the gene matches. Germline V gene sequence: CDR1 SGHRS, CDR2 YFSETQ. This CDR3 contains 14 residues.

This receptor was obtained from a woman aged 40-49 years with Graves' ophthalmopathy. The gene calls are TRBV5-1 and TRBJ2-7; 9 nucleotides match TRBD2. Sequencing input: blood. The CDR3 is CASSRSGSDYEQYF. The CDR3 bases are TGCGCCAGCAGCCGTAGCGGGAGCGACTACGAGCAGTACTTC.